Below, 20 T cell receptor beta chains from the same sample are listed, as sequenced in a study of shared clonotypes between healthy human individuals. Some clones are missing from TCRdb's copy, which holds only in-frame ones; the method was immunoSEQ multiplex PCR. The sample lists over a million clones; approximately 98% were seen once. The sequencing input was naive CD4+ T cells sorted from blood. Specified subset: CD45RA+ positively selected. Receptors originate from a man under 40 in good health.

The V gene is TRBV7-8, the J gene TRBJ2-3; perhaps TRBD2 as D (6 bases). V was cut by 6 bases and J by 4 bases, with 20 bases left in between. Looked up from germline, CDR1 is SGHVS and CDR2 is FQNEAQ. The CDR3 extends over 16 amino acids. This CDR3 reads CASRGGTKGYADTQYF. CDR3 in DNA: TGTGCCAGCAGGGGGGGTACAAAGGGCTACGCAGATACGCAGTATTTT.

The gene calls are TRBV19 and TRBJ1-1; no clear D. CDR3 length: 13 amino acids. Trimming pared 4 bases from V and 1 base from J, leaving 7 bases between. Germline V gene sequence: CDR1 LNHDA, CDR2 SQIVND (reference sequence). The CDR3: CASSKMGNTEAFF. The DNA for the CDR3 is TGTGCCAGTAGTAAGATGGGGAACACTGAAGCTTTCTTT. Full variable domain (outside the CDR3, taken from reference TRBV19 and TRBJ1-1): DGGITQSPKYLFRKEGQNVTLSCEQNLNHDAMYWYRQDPGQGLRLIYYSQIVNDFQKGDIAEGYSVSREKKESFPLTVTSAQKNPTAFYLCASSKMGNTEAFFGQGTRLTVV.

The rearrangement links TRBV19 to TRBJ2-7, with 8 bases lining up with TRBD1. Trimming at V came to 8 bases and at J to 7 bases, leaving 10 bases not matched to a gene. This CDR3 contains 13 residues. Germline V gene lookup returns CDR1 LNHDA and CDR2 SQIVND (reference sequence). CDR3 in DNA: TGTGCCAGTTCGTTCCAGGGGGCGCAGGAGCAGTACTTC. Protein product: CASSFQGAQEQYF.

The rearrangement links TRBV28 to TRBJ1-5; the D is unclear. CDR1 and CDR2 (germline): MDHEN, SYDVKM. The V and J ends lost 6 bases and 3 bases respectively, with 12 bases between them. The CDR3 is made up of 14 amino acids. In DNA form, the CDR3 reads TGTGCCAGCAGCGCGCCAGGATCCAATCAGCCCCAGCATTTT. Amino acids: CASSAPGSNQPQHF. Combining the CDR3 with reference TRBV28 and TRBJ1-5 gives the whole variable domain DVKVTQSSRYLVKRTGEKVFLECVQDMDHENMFWYRQDPGLGLRLIYFSYDVKMKEKGDIPEGYSVSREKKERFSLILESASTNQTSMYLCASSAPGSNQPQHFGDGTRLSIL.

The chain links TRBV7-9 to TRBJ2-3, with TRBD2 matching over 11 bases. Unmatched junction bases numbered 7, after V lost 5 bases and J lost 0 bases. CDR1 is SEHNR and CDR2 is FQNEAQ in the germline V gene (reference sequence). The CDR3 sequence is 17 residues long. The CDR3 nucleotides are TGTGCCAGCAGCGTGTGGACTAGCGGGTTTAGCACAGATACGCAGTATTTT. This translates into CASSVWTSGFSTDTQYF.

This chain uses TRBV28 with TRBJ2-3, with TRBD2 as a possible D gene (6 bases). The CDR3 runs 14 residues. The germline gives CDR1 MDHEN, CDR2 SYDVKM. Trimming shortened V by 6 bases and J by 2 bases, and 12 bases separated the two germline ends. CDR3 amino acids: CASSLAEITDTQYF. The CDR3, as DNA: TGTGCCAGCAGCTTAGCGGAGATCACAGATACGCAGTATTTT. Together with reference TRBV28 and TRBJ2-3, the CDR3 gives the full variable domain: DVKVTQSSRYLVKRTGEKVFLECVQDMDHENMFWYRQDPGLGLRLIYFSYDVKMKEKGDIPEGYSVSREKKERFSLILESASTNQTSMYLCASSLAEITDTQYFGPGTRLTVL.

The rearrangement joins TRBV18 to TRBJ2-1; D is ambiguous. CDR1 and CDR2 (germline): KGHSH, LQKENI. The CDR3 totals 14 residues. V was pared by 2 bases and J by 4 bases, with 9 bases between. The CDR3 coding sequence is TGTGCCAGCTCACCAAACACAGCTTACAATGAGCAGTTCTTC. It is translated as CASSPNTAYNEQFF.

The J gene is TRBJ2-2, the V gene TRBV15; 8 bases fit TRBD2. Germline trimming cut 0 bases from V and 5 bases from J; bases unmatched to any gene: 5. The CDR3 sequence is 16 residues long. From germline, CDR1 is LNHNV and CDR2 YYDKDF (reference sequence). CDR3: CATSRDPGGPTGELFF. The CDR3 region has the DNA TGTGCCACCAGCAGAGATCCGGGAGGGCCAACCGGGGAGCTGTTTTTT.

This clone was observed a single time. V gene TRBV5-4 combines with J gene TRBJ2-7; 9 nucleotides line up with TRBD1. The CDR3 is made up of 16 amino acids. Trimming cost V 3 bases and J 3 bases; bases outside gene matches: 10. CDR1 is SGHNT and CDR2 is YYREEE in the germline V gene (reference sequence). This CDR3 is CASSSPMGQGGYEQYF. The CDR3 DNA sequence: TGTGCCAGCAGCTCACCTATGGGACAGGGTGGCTACGAGCAGTACTTC.

The chain is built from TRBV11-2 and TRBJ2-1; D call uncertain. Germline V gives CDR1 SGHAT, CDR2 FQNNGV. CDR3 length: 12 amino acids. V shed 5 bases and J shed 6 bases, with 8 bases lying between them. The chain's CDR3 is CASSRLFNEQFF. Here the CDR3 DNA reads TGTGCCAGCAGCCGACTTTTCAATGAGCAGTTCTTC.

The chain carries TRBV5-5 and TRBJ1-5; D not certain. V lost 0 bases, J lost 0 bases, and 10 bases lay in between. There are 16 residues in the CDR3. The germline gives CDR1 SGHKS, CDR2 YYEKEE (reference sequence). This chain's CDR3 is CASSLANGNSNQPQHF. CDR3 sequence (DNA): TGTGCCAGCAGCTTGGCCAACGGGAATAGCAATCAGCCCCAGCATTTT.

The chain carries TRBV28 and TRBJ2-1; D not certain. The CDR3 spans 15 residues. V lost 3 bases to trimming and J lost 2 bases, with 11 bases between them. Germline loops: CDR1 MDHEN, CDR2 SYDVKM. This CDR3 is CASSLARRTYNEQFF. CDR3 in DNA: TGTGCCAGCAGTTTGGCGCGGAGAACCTACAATGAGCAGTTCTTC.

The chain has TRBV18 and TRBJ1-3; D might be TRBD1 (5 bases). The V end lost 2 bases, the J end lost 2 bases, and 13 bases lay between the germline ends. Germline values: CDR1 KGHSH, CDR2 LQKENI. The CDR3 sequence is 16 residues long. CDR3 coding DNA: TGTGCCAGCTCACCATCCCCCAGGGCTCCTGGAAACACCATATATTTT. Protein sequence: CASSPSPRAPGNTIYF.

The CDR3 region has the DNA TGTGCCAGCAGTAGGACAGGGAAATTATCGTACAATGAGCAGTTCTTC. Translation gives CASSRTGKLSYNEQFF. J is TRBJ2-1 and V is TRBV5-8; 8 bases are a match to TRBD1. This CDR3 spans 16 amino acids. V was pared by 5 bases and J by 4 bases, with 11 bases of the junction left unmatched. Germline-derived CDR1 and CDR2 are SGHTS and YDEGEE.

The chain is built from TRBV11-3 and TRBJ2-3; D possibly uses TRBD1 or TRBD2 (7 bases each). Germline assignment: CDR1 SGHNT and CDR2 YENEEA. V was trimmed by 5 bases and J by 2 bases, leaving 23 bases between them. This CDR3 comprises 18 residues. CDR3 in DNA: TGTGCCAGCAGCAGAAGGGCAGGGGGGGAATTATACACAGATACGCAGTATTTT. The encoded protein is CASSRRAGGELYTDTQYF.

This sequence joins TRBV10-3 and TRBJ2-7; 7 bases map to TRBD1. V shed 6 bases and J 2 bases; nucleotides not matched to a gene: 7. CDR1 and CDR2 from the germline V gene are ENHRY and SYGVKD. The CDR3 loop spans 14 amino acids. CDR3 nucleotides: TGTGCCATCAGAGGGGGCGTAATTCCCTACGAGCAGTACTTC. Its translation is CAIRGGVIPYEQYF.

Of note for this clone: One end of the junction varies from germline; a read error may be responsible. The genes are TRBV7-7 and TRBJ2-7, with 7 bases matching TRBD1. Germline V lookup: CDR1 SSHAT, CDR2 FNYEAQ (reference sequence). This CDR3 is 13 amino acids long. The CDR3 here is CASSRGQAYEQYF. DNA of the CDR3: TGTGCTAGCAGCCGCGGACAGGCCTACGAGCAGTACTTC.

This chain links TRBV7-2 with TRBJ2-1, with D uncertain. V dropped 2 bases and J dropped 0 bases, with 5 bases sitting between them. Germline CDR1 is SGHTA and CDR2 is FQGNSA. The CDR3 is 14 residues long. CDR3 region: CASSLYPSYNEQFF. The CDR3 DNA is TGTGCCAGCAGCTTATATCCCTCCTACAATGAGCAGTTCTTC.

This chain connects TRBV15 to TRBJ1-5, with unresolved D. The CDR3 sequence is 15 residues long. V lost 3 bases, J lost 5 bases, and 14 bases lay in between. Germline CDR1 is LNHNV and CDR2 is YYDKDF (reference sequence). The CDR3 sequence is CATSRRTGRDQPQHF. CDR3 nucleotide sequence: TGTGCCACCAGCAGGAGGACCGGCCGGGATCAGCCCCAGCATTTT.

With regard to this clone: This same CDR3 is encoded by further DNA sequences in the sample. The chain links TRBV27 to TRBJ2-3; D is unclear. The CDR3 length is 14 residues. Per germline, CDR1 MNHEY and CDR2 SMNVEV (reference sequence). Trimming shortened V by 5 bases and J by 0 bases, and 9 bases separated the two germline ends. The CDR3 spells CASSLSVSTDTQYF. CDR3 DNA sequence: TGTGCCAGCAGTCTCAGTGTCAGCACAGATACGCAGTATTTT.